These 6 T cell receptor beta chains share one sample of origin, sequenced in a study of sequential checkpoint blockade in melanoma. Sequenced by immunoSEQ multiplex PCR; TCRdb stores in-frame clones only, minus some. This table has over 4,500 clones, around 28% appearing once. The treatment denotes: randomized to nivolumab then ipilimumab (arm A) or the reverse (arm B). This specimen was tumor tissue (inferred from file names), taken from a patient given nivolumab and ipilimumab in sequence. The receptor set was obtained from a human donor with melanoma.

Judged by abundance, this clone is medium-sized. The chain uses TRBV28 and TRBJ2-7; 9 nucleotides align to TRBD2. Trimming at V came to 2 bases and at J to 5 bases, leaving 10 bases not matched to a gene. Germline V gene lookup returns CDR1 MDHEN and CDR2 SYDVKM. The CDR3 loop spans 16 amino acids. This CDR3 reads CASSLVGQREAHEQYF. For the CDR3, the DNA is TGTGCCAGCAGTTTAGTGGGGCAGCGGGAGGCCCACGAGCAGTACTTC.

The V and J genes are TRBV25-1 and TRBJ1-1; possible D gene TRBD1, 5 bases. The V and J ends lost 5 bases and 1 base respectively, with 14 bases between them. This CDR3 region has 15 residues. Germline CDR1 MGHDK, CDR2 SYGVNS. This CDR3 is CASSPLTGANTEAFF. DNA for the CDR3: TGTGCCAGCAGTCCCCTCACAGGAGCGAACACTGAAGCTTTCTTT.

This clone was seen a few times. This chain links TRBV5-1 with TRBJ2-5, with 7 bases matching TRBD2. This CDR3 comprises 15 residues. Germline V CDR1 and CDR2: SGHRS, YFSETQ. V lost 0 bases, J lost 2 bases, and 4 bases stayed unmatched. The CDR3 is CASSLVASGQETQYF. In nucleotides, the CDR3 is TGCGCCAGCAGCTTGGTGGCTAGCGGTCAAGAGACCCAGTACTTC. Filled out from reference TRBV5-1 and TRBJ2-5, the complete variable domain reads KAGVTQTPRYLIKTRGQQVTLSCSPISGHRSVSWYQQTPGQGLQFLFEYFSETQRNKGNFPGRFSGRQFSNSRSEMNVSTLELGDSALYLCASSLVASGQETQYFGPGTRLLVL.

The CDR3 protein is CASSEGYGTGGNYGYTF. The CDR3 region has the DNA TGTGCCAGCAGTGAAGGGTACGGGACAGGGGGAAACTATGGCTACACCTTC. The genes are TRBV6-1 and TRBJ1-2; the match to TRBD1 covers 11 bases. The CDR3 runs to 17 residues. Germline V lookup: CDR1 MNHNS, CDR2 SASEGT. J lost 2 bases, V lost 1 base, and 6 bases had no gene match.

This clone is medium-sized within its sample. The gene calls are TRBV28 and TRBJ2-1, with 10 bases aligning to TRBD2. CDR1 MDHEN and CDR2 SYDVKM come from the germline V gene. V dropped 1 base and J dropped 0; count of bases not matched to a gene: 3. The CDR3 extends over 17 amino acids. CDR3 sequence: CASSLLLAGSSYNEQFF. The CDR3 DNA is TGTGCCAGCAGTTTATTACTAGCGGGGAGCTCCTACAATGAGCAGTTCTTC.

V usage is TRBV6-8 and J usage is TRBJ2-4; tentative D call: TRBD2 (5 bases). Germline CDR1 reads MNHGY; CDR2 reads SAAAGT. V was cut by 0 bases and J by 0 bases, with 12 bases left in between. The CDR3 is 17 amino acids. The CDR3 DNA is TGTGCCAGCAGTTACTCGACGATGGGAGTAGCCAAAAACATTCAGTACTTC. Its translation: CASSYSTMGVAKNIQYF.